The 30 T cell receptor beta chains below come from one sample, sequenced in a study of cytomegalovirus exposure and HLA in healthy donors. The repertoire was sequenced with immunoSEQ multiplex PCR; TCRdb's copy has only in-frame clones and lacks some. This sample has 65,000 to 100,000 clones, with roughly 93% found just once. What was sequenced was PBMCs. These receptor sequences come from a woman in her 30s in good health and CMV-seronegative.

In this sample, this clone turned up once. The J gene is TRBJ2-1, the V gene TRBV19, with TRBD2 matching over 12 bases. CDR1 LNHDA and CDR2 SQIVND come from the germline V gene (reference sequence). This CDR3 comprises 17 residues. The ends lost 10 bases at V and 6 bases at J; junction bases unmatched: 16. DNA for the CDR3: TGTGCCATTCCCCTAGCGGGGGGGCAGTCTCAGTTCAATGAGCAGTTCTTC. Residues: CAIPLAGGQSQFNEQFF.

The chain employs TRBV5-4 and TRBJ1-1, with D possibly TRBD1 on 5 matching bases. Between the trimmed V and J ends, which lost 6 bases and 4 bases, there was a span of 19 bases. The CDR3 totals 15 residues. Germline V lookup: CDR1 SGHNT, CDR2 YYREEE (reference sequence). DNA for the CDR3: TGTGCCAGCACCTCTGGGGGGGTTTGGGTCACTGAAGCTTTCTTT. Its translation: CASTSGGVWVTEAFF.

In the case of this clone: The junction and the germline gene differ at one end; a read error may be behind it. The DNA for the CDR3 is TGTGCCAGTATAGGGCCCGGGGGATTCGTCTTC. Protein sequence: CASIGPGGFVF. This chain uses TRBV19 with TRBJ1-2; weak D call: TRBD1 (5 bases). Germline loops: CDR1 LNHDA, CDR2 SQIVND (reference sequence). This CDR3 comprises 11 residues.

The J gene is TRBJ1-2, the V gene TRBV28; TRBD1 matches at 9 bases. Per the germline V gene, CDR1 is MDHEN and CDR2 is SYDVKM. V lost 3 bases to trimming and J lost 7 bases; unmatched junction nucleotides: 18. The CDR3 consists of 18 residues. CDR3 in amino acids: CASSFATGGGLSMGGYTF. The CDR3 DNA follows: TGTGCCAGCAGTTTCGCTACAGGGGGCGGATTGAGTATGGGTGGCTACACCTTC.

This clone was counted once. The chain combines TRBV7-3 with TRBJ2-3; a possible D gene is TRBD2 (6 bases). V dropped 5 bases and J dropped 4 bases, with 13 bases sitting between them. CDR1 is SGHTA and CDR2 is FQGTGA in the germline V gene. CDR3 size: 14 residues. CDR3 in DNA: TGTGCCAGCAGCGTACTTGGGAGGCCAGATACGCAGTATTTT. Encoded protein: CASSVLGRPDTQYF.

V usage is TRBV11-2 and J usage is TRBJ2-7; D is ambiguous. There are 14 residues in the CDR3. Germline CDR1 and CDR2: SGHAT and FQNNGV. Trimming stripped 5 bases from V and 1 base from J, with 12 bases between. The DNA for the CDR3 is TGTGCCAGCAGCCAAAGCTTCGGGTCCTACGAGCAGTACTTC. Residues: CASSQSFGSYEQYF.

The chain joins TRBV7-9 to TRBJ1-4, with a weak D call TRBD1 (6 bases). The length of the CDR3 is 17 residues. Per germline, CDR1 SEHNR and CDR2 FQNEAQ (reference sequence). With 1 base removed from V and 2 bases from J, the gap between germline ends came to 14 bases. The CDR3 sequence: CASSLEKTGLTNEKLFF. CDR3 sequence (DNA): TGTGCCAGCAGCTTAGAAAAAACAGGGCTGACTAATGAAAAACTGTTTTTT.

This clone was recorded once. V usage is TRBV7-7 and J usage is TRBJ2-5; 8 bases are shared with TRBD2. The CDR3 is 18 residues long. The V gene's germline CDR1 is SSHAT and CDR2 FNYEAQ (reference sequence). J gave up 5 bases and V 1 base, and 15 bases lay outside the gene matches. CDR3 DNA sequence: TGTGCCAGCAGCTTAGGGCCTAGCGGGCCTACAGAGAGGGAGACCCAGTACTTC. This translates into CASSLGPSGPTERETQYF.

This chain uses TRBV5-1 with TRBJ2-7, with TRBD1 matching over 7 bases. Germline V gives CDR1 SGHRS, CDR2 YFSETQ. The CDR3 totals 16 residues. J gave up 3 bases and V 4 bases, and 13 bases lay outside the gene matches. The DNA of the CDR3 is TGCGCCAGCAGCATCACCCTTGGGACAGCAAACTACGAGCAGTACTTC. Translated, it gives CASSITLGTANYEQYF.

A single count supports this clone. The V call is TRBV9, the J call TRBJ2-3; D remains unclear. This CDR3 spans 14 amino acids. Germline CDR1 is SGDLS and CDR2 is YYNGEE. V was pared by 4 bases and J by 1 base, with 10 bases between. CDR3 nucleotide sequence: TGTGCCAGCAGCTTCCTCCCTGGCACAGATACGCAGTATTTT. This encodes CASSFLPGTDTQYF.

This rearrangement joins TRBV9 to TRBJ2-6; 8 bases map to TRBD1. The CDR3 has 16 amino acids. V lost 5 bases, J lost 4 bases, and 8 bases stayed unmatched. Per the germline V gene, CDR1 is SGDLS and CDR2 is YYNGEE. In DNA, the CDR3 is TGTGCCAGCAGTACGCAGGGGGCGCGAGGGGCCAACGTCCTGACTTTC. It translates to CASSTQGARGANVLTF.

The genes are TRBV29-1 and TRBJ1-1; 10 bases map to TRBD1. CDR3 length: 13 amino acids. Germline V gene sequence: CDR1 SQVTM, CDR2 ANQGSEA. Trimming cost V 4 bases and J 4 bases; bases outside gene matches: 3. CDR3: CSVGGQGGTEAFF. Here the CDR3 DNA reads TGCAGCGTTGGTGGACAGGGGGGCACTGAAGCTTTCTTT.

This chain joins TRBV7-2 and TRBJ2-1; 11 bases align to TRBD2. In germline, CDR1 is SGHTA, CDR2 FQGNSA. The CDR3 spans 16 residues. J gave up 4 bases and V 5 bases, and 7 bases lay outside the gene matches. The CDR3 nucleotides are TGTGCCAGCAGCAAAATGGGGACTAGCGGATACAATGAGCAGTTCTTC. Amino acid sequence: CASSKMGTSGYNEQFF.

The chain links TRBV5-1 to TRBJ2-7; D might be TRBD1 (6 bases). This CDR3 comprises 13 residues. CDR1 SGHRS and CDR2 YFSETQ come from the germline V gene. Trimming removed 7 bases from V and 2 bases from J, with 13 bases in between. The CDR3 DNA reads as TGCGCCAGCTCCCGGGACACCACCTACGAGCAGTACTTC. Its protein product is CASSRDTTYEQYF. Using reference TRBV5-1 and TRBJ2-7 for the parts outside the CDR3, the full variable domain is KAGVTQTPRYLIKTRGQQVTLSCSPISGHRSVSWYQQTPGQGLQFLFEYFSETQRNKGNFPGRFSGRQFSNSRSEMNVSTLELGDSALYLCASSRDTTYEQYFGPGTRLTVT.

This clone was detected once. The CDR3 protein is CASTRAFEGQNYGYTF. The CDR3 region has the DNA TGTGCCAGCACCAGAGCGTTTGAGGGACAGAACTATGGCTACACCTTC. The genes are TRBV7-9 and TRBJ1-2; 7 nucleotides align to TRBD1. Germline V lookup: CDR1 SEHNR, CDR2 FQNEAQ (reference sequence). Trimming removed 7 bases from V and 2 bases from J; junction bases left unmatched: 13. The CDR3 totals 16 residues.

In its sample, this clone was seen a few times. This chain links TRBV7-9 with TRBJ2-1, with a tentative D call TRBD2 (7 bases). The CDR3 contains 15 residues. V was shortened by 1 base and J by 7 bases, with 14 bases between the two germline ends. Germline assignment: CDR1 SEHNR and CDR2 FQNEAQ (reference sequence). CDR3 sequence: CASSLGGGPLNEQFF. The CDR3 DNA sequence: TGTGCCAGCAGCTTAGGCGGGGGCCCATTAAATGAGCAGTTCTTC.

The chain recombines TRBV4-1 with TRBJ1-5; TRBD1 aligns across 7 bases. With V trimmed by 4 bases and J by 2 bases, 5 bases remained unmatched. CDR1 is MGHRA and CDR2 is YSYEKL in the germline V gene. The CDR3 loop spans 15 amino acids. CDR3 loop: CASSPRDSGNQPQHF. DNA of the CDR3: TGCGCCAGCAGCCCCCGGGACAGTGGCAATCAGCCCCAGCATTTT.

The genes are TRBV6-5 and TRBJ2-7; TRBD1 agrees at 9 bases. CDR1 and CDR2 (germline): MNHEY, SVGAGI. V trimming: 7 bases; J trimming: 6 bases; junction bases outside the gene matches: 4. The CDR3 extends over 12 amino acids. CDR3 bases: TGTGCCAGCAACCGACAGGGGGTCGAGCAGTACTTC. Its translation: CASNRQGVEQYF.

The chain links TRBV18 to TRBJ2-7, with 9 bases that match TRBD2. Trimming at V came to 1 base and at J to 0 bases, leaving 4 bases not matched to a gene. Germline CDR1 and CDR2: KGHSH and LQKENI. This CDR3 has 16 residues. The CDR3 DNA sequence: TGTGCCAGCTCACCACAGCTAGCGGGGAGCTCCTACGAGCAGTACTTC. Translating it yields CASSPQLAGSSYEQYF.

This chain connects TRBV2 to TRBJ2-7, with a tentative D call TRBD1 (6 bases). Between the trimmed V and J ends, which lost 7 bases and 4 bases, there was a span of 11 bases. The CDR3 extends over 12 amino acids. The V gene's germline CDR1 is SNHLY and CDR2 FYNNEI. The CDR3 reads CASTGTHYEQYF. The CDR3 bases are TGTGCCAGCACTGGGACACATTACGAGCAGTACTTC.

This clone was detected only once. The chain joins TRBV2 to TRBJ2-5; TRBD2 matches at 8 bases. In germline, CDR1 is SNHLY, CDR2 FYNNEI. V was clipped by 7 bases and J by 4 bases; unmatched bases: 8. The CDR3 has 14 amino acids. DNA of the CDR3: TGTGCCAGCAACCGTGGACTAGCTGCAGAGACCCAGTACTTC. Translating gives CASNRGLAAETQYF.

The chain uses TRBV28 and TRBJ2-5, with a tentative D call TRBD2 (5 bases). The germline V gene encodes CDR1 MDHEN and CDR2 SYDVKM. The ends were cut back, 4 bases at V and 11 bases at J, with 14 bases in the middle. This CDR3 comprises 12 residues. CDR3 loop: CASSSGSGSQYF. Written as DNA, the CDR3 is TGTGCCAGCAGTTCGGGCTCGGGATCGCAGTACTTC.

The genes are TRBV5-5 and TRBJ2-4, with D possibly matching TRBD1 (6 bases). Trimming left V 6 bases short and J 8 bases short, with 21 bases between. CDR1 is SGHKS and CDR2 is YYEKEE in the germline V gene (reference sequence). The CDR3 has 15 residues. The CDR3 region is CASNIGTRGVDIQYF. CDR3 in DNA: TGTGCCAGCAACATCGGGACCAGGGGTGTGGACATTCAGTACTTC. The complete variable domain, with remaining parts taken from reference TRBV5-5 and TRBJ2-4, reads DAGVTQSPTHLIKTRGQQVTLRCSPISGHKSVSWYQQVLGQGPQFIFQYYEKEERGRGNFPDRFSARQFPNYSSELNVNALLLGDSALYLCASNIGTRGVDIQYFGAGTRLSVL.

The chain joins TRBV6-5 to TRBJ2-5, with 8 nucleotides matching TRBD2. CDR1 and CDR2 (germline): MNHEY, SVGAGI. The CDR3 sequence is 16 residues long. The V gene end was trimmed by 0 bases and the J gene end by 1 base; junction bases not matched to a gene: 4. The CDR3 DNA sequence: TGTGCCAGCAGTTACTCTGATAGCGGGATCCAAGAGACCCAGTACTTC. This gives the protein CASSYSDSGIQETQYF.

V gene TRBV11-2 combines with J gene TRBJ2-1; 7 positions match TRBD2. Trimming cost V 5 bases and J 1 base; bases outside gene matches: 11. The CDR3 consists of 17 residues. Looked up from germline, CDR1 is SGHAT and CDR2 is FQNNGV. The DNA of the CDR3 is TGTGCCAGCAGCACCCGTCTGGGCGGGAGTTCCTACAATGAGCAGTTCTTC. Translation: CASSTRLGGSSYNEQFF.

This chain connects TRBV29-1 to TRBJ2-7; 12 nucleotides align to TRBD2. In germline, CDR1 is SQVTM, CDR2 ANQGSEA. The CDR3 sequence is 16 residues long. V was pared by 4 bases and J by 6 bases, with 13 bases of the junction left unmatched. The CDR3 loop reads CSVAGLAGNTALEQYF. CDR3 sequence (DNA): TGCAGCGTTGCGGGACTAGCGGGCAACACCGCGCTCGAGCAGTACTTC.

The J gene is TRBJ2-7, the V gene TRBV7-8; 8 positions agree with TRBD1. This CDR3 is built from 16 residues. Germline values: CDR1 SGHVS, CDR2 FQNEAQ. V was clipped by 4 bases and J by 3 bases; unmatched bases: 11. The CDR3 bases are TGTGCCAGCAGCTCCCCCTTGACAGGGGACGTCTACGAGCAGTACTTC. Translating it yields CASSSPLTGDVYEQYF. Full variable domain (rest looked up from reference TRBV7-8 and TRBJ2-7): GAGVSQSPRYKVAKRGQDVALRCDPISGHVSLFWYQQALGQGPEFLTYFQNEAQLDKSGLPSDRFFAERPEGSVSTLKIQRTQQEDSAVYLCASSSPLTGDVYEQYFGPGTRLTVT.

The J gene is TRBJ1-4, the V gene TRBV7-2, with a possible D match to TRBD1 (5 bases). There are 16 residues in the CDR3. Germline V gene sequence: CDR1 SGHTA, CDR2 FQGNSA. Trimming shortened V by 5 bases and J by 6 bases, and 19 bases separated the two germline ends. This CDR3 is CASSLRGLPSHEKLFF. The CDR3 region has the DNA TGTGCCAGCAGCCTGCGGGGACTCCCCAGTCATGAAAAACTGTTTTTT.

This chain joins TRBV18 and TRBJ2-7; a weak D match, TRBD2 (5 bases). The CDR3 has 15 amino acids. With 3 bases removed from V and 3 bases from J, the gap between germline ends came to 15 bases. CDR1 KGHSH and CDR2 LQKENI come from the germline V gene. In nucleotides, the CDR3 is TGTGCCAGCTCACCGCTGCCACAGCGGAGCTACGAGCAGTACTTC. It is translated as CASSPLPQRSYEQYF. Full variable domain (outside the CDR3, taken from reference TRBV18 and TRBJ2-7): NAGVMQNPRHLVRRRGQEARLRCSPMKGHSHVYWYRQLPEEGLKFMVYLQKENIIDESGMPKERFSAEFPKEGPSILRIQQVVRGDSAAYFCASSPLPQRSYEQYFGPGTRLTVT.

This chain connects TRBV19 to TRBJ2-1; 15 bases fit TRBD2. Unmatched junction bases numbered 8, after V lost 5 bases and J lost 3 bases. From germline, CDR1 is LNHDA and CDR2 SQIVND (reference sequence). The length of the CDR3 is 18 residues. CDR3 bases: TGTGCCAGTAGTCCCCCGGGACTAGCGGGAGGATTCTACAATGAGCAGTTCTTC. It codes for CASSPPGLAGGFYNEQFF.